Reported below is one T cell receptor (beta chain). Its antigen is as yet unknown. The data belong to a study of T-cell memory formation after mild COVID-19. Study-wide context: TCR clustering was largely donor specific. Findings and limits, study-wide: Mainly CM and EM harbored the contracting CD4+ clones; mainly EMRA harbored the CD8+ ones. Cross-reactive memory apparently joined, as some responding clones appeared in pre-infection memory.

TCRdb fed the 5' RACE reads into MiXCR, producing one record per CDR3 protein. The data contain 120,000 to 150,000 distinct CDR3 sequences, over 6% of them singletons. The clonotype comes from an adult woman who had mild COVID-19 (a few samples of this study predate the infection). Cell type and time point are not known. Sequencing was carried out using PBMCs or a T cell subset sorted from them (not recorded which).

The chain's CDR3 is CAISESTGGGYTF. CDR3 sequence (DNA): TGTGCCATCAGTGAGTCGACGGGGGGTGGCTACACCTTC. The chain employs TRBV10-3 and TRBJ1-2; D is perhaps TRBD1 (5 bases). CDR3 length: 13 residues. Looked up from germline, CDR1 is ENHRY and CDR2 is SYGVKD. Trimming stripped 0 bases from V and 7 bases from J, with 9 bases between.